This T cell receptor beta chain came from a study of blood T cells in healthy people across ages. Study findings and constraints: In older individuals, TCR beta diversity per million T cells was lower, falling roughly linearly with age. Naive and antigen-experienced cells were not separated, limiting conclusive comparison.

Those donating, healthy Caucasian individuals from Russia, were aged roughly 6 to 100. The CDR3 has 15 residues. Germline assignment: CDR1 MNHEY and CDR2 SVGEGT. With regard to this clonotype: Its antigen is not known.

Next came a second PCR, run for about 6 to 12 cycles, which used a sample-barcoded 5' primer along with a J-beta primer mix. The authors tagged each cDNA molecule using a template-switch adaptor with 12 random nucleotides. TCRdb processed the 5' RACE reads anew with MiXCR; each CDR3 protein has one entry. The table has approximately 940,000 distinct CDR3 sequences, roughly 52% seen once. The chain has TRBV6-2 or TRBV6-3 and TRBJ2-1; D is possibly TRBD2 (7 bases). With the DNA end fitting TRBJ2-7 better, the J assignment may be wrong. What was sequenced was blood. This sequence originates from a man aged 30 to 45 in good health. CDR3 in amino acids: CASKGGATSYNEQYF. The CDR3 coding sequence is TGTGCCAGCAAAGGGGGGGCGACCTCCTACAATGAGCAGTACTTC.